These 28 T cell receptor beta chains share one sample of origin, sequenced in a study of blood T cell repertoires in COVID-19. Assay: immunoSEQ multiplex PCR; the TCRdb copy retains only in-frame clones and omits some. The data hold about 59,000 clones, with roughly 91% observed a single time. Sequenced input: peripheral blood. These receptors all stem from a human donor in a cohort sampled during active COVID-19.

This clone was observed a single time. J is TRBJ1-1 and V is TRBV19, with TRBD1 matching 7 bases. The CDR3 totals 17 residues. CDR1 is LNHDA, CDR2 SQIVND, per germline (reference sequence). J lost 3 bases, V lost 0 bases, and 10 bases had no gene match. CDR3 bases: TGTGCCAGTAGTATAGAAGGAAAAGGGGGCATTGACACTGAAGCTTTCTTT. Residues: CASSIEGKGGIDTEAFF.

This sequence joins TRBV4-3 and TRBJ1-6; TRBD1 agrees at 9 bases. The V gene's germline CDR1 is LGHNA and CDR2 YSLEER. V shed 3 bases and J 2 bases; nucleotides not matched to a gene: 8. The CDR3 totals 18 residues. The CDR3 DNA sequence: TGCGCCAGCAGCCATCCTCCACAGGGGGCAACCTATAATTCACCCCTCCACTTT. It specifies CASSHPPQGATYNSPLHF.

The chain recombines TRBV5-1 with TRBJ1-2, with no clear D. CDR1 SGHRS and CDR2 YFSETQ come from the germline V gene. This CDR3 comprises 14 residues. Trimming cost V 2 bases and J 0 bases, with 8 bases left between them. CDR3 nucleotide sequence: TGCGCCAGCAGCTTTACGGGGACTAACTATGGCTACACCTTC. Translation gives CASSFTGTNYGYTF.

V is TRBV5-1 and J is TRBJ2-2; 9 bases align to TRBD2. Germline V CDR1 and CDR2: SGHRS, YFSETQ. The V gene end was trimmed by 3 bases and the J gene end by 0 bases; junction bases not matched to a gene: 3. The CDR3 contains 16 residues. This chain's CDR3 is CASSYLAGSNTGELFF. The DNA for the CDR3 is TGCGCCAGCAGCTATCTAGCGGGGTCGAACACCGGGGAGCTGTTTTTT.

The sample holds a few counts of this clone. J is TRBJ2-2 and V is TRBV5-1; D gene unclear. The CDR3 is 15 amino acids. Germline V gene sequence: CDR1 SGHRS, CDR2 YFSETQ. With 1 base removed from V and 0 bases from J, the gap between germline ends came to 7 bases. The CDR3 sequence: CASSLFAANTGELFF. The CDR3 region has the DNA TGCGCCAGCAGCTTGTTTGCGGCGAACACCGGGGAGCTGTTTTTT.

For the CDR3, the DNA is TGTGCCAGCAGCCGAGGGCCCTACAATGAGCAGTTCTTC. Its translation: CASSRGPYNEQFF. The gene calls are TRBV7-6 and TRBJ2-1; a possible D gene is TRBD2 (5 bases). Germline loops: CDR1 SGHVS, CDR2 FNYEAQ. The CDR3 covers 13 residues. Trimming took 5 bases from V and 2 from J, leaving 7 bases between them.

The chain has TRBV3-1 (or the pseudogene TRBV3-2) and TRBJ2-2; the match to TRBD1 covers 7 bases. The germline V gene encodes CDR1 LGHDT and CDR2 YNNKEL (reference sequence). The CDR3 loop spans 15 amino acids. V shed 1 base and J 4 bases; nucleotides not matched to a gene: 3. Written as DNA, the CDR3 is TGTGCCAGCAGCCAAGGAGACAGGGTCACCGGGGAGCTGTTTTTT. Translation: CASSQGDRVTGELFF.

The V gene is TRBV18, the J gene TRBJ2-2; D is perhaps TRBD2 (5 bases). With 5 bases removed from V and 6 bases from J, the gap between germline ends came to 16 bases. The CDR3 spans 15 residues. Per the germline V gene, CDR1 is KGHSH and CDR2 is LQKENI. The chain's CDR3 is CASSYDIGVAGELFF. CDR3 bases: TGTGCCAGCTCATACGACATCGGGGTTGCCGGGGAGCTGTTTTTT. Supplemented by reference TRBV18 and TRBJ2-2, the full variable domain reads NAGVMQNPRHLVRRRGQEARLRCSPMKGHSHVYWYRQLPEEGLKFMVYLQKENIIDESGMPKERFSAEFPKEGPSILRIQQVVRGDSAAYFCASSYDIGVAGELFFGEGSRLTVL.

The V and J genes are TRBV12-2 and TRBJ2-7; TRBD2, the table's D call, was not compared with the DNA. TRBV12-2 is termed a pseudogene. This CDR3 is built from 16 residues. CDR3: CASRLEPSGGYYEQYF. Here the CDR3 DNA reads TGTGCAAGTCGCTTAGAGCCCAGCGGGGGATATTACGAGCAGTACTTC.

The CDR3 bases are TGTGCCAGCAGCCGCGGACAGGACAGATCAGCTTTCTTT. It specifies CASSRGQDRSAFF. The chain recombines TRBV14 with TRBJ1-1; 7 bases are shared with TRBD1. Per germline, CDR1 SGHDN and CDR2 FVKESK. This CDR3 has 13 residues. V was clipped by 4 bases and J by 10 bases; unmatched bases: 9.

The chain is built from TRBV7-2 and TRBJ1-5, with unresolved D. CDR1 and CDR2 (germline): SGHTA, FQGNSA. The CDR3 sequence is 14 residues long. Deletions cut 2 bases from V and 1 base from J, with 6 bases between. Here the CDR3 reads CASSLLSSNQPQHF. CDR3 coding DNA: TGTGCCAGCAGCTTATTATCCAGCAATCAGCCCCAGCATTTT.

The genes are TRBV27 and TRBJ2-2, with 7 bases matching TRBD1. This CDR3 region has 14 residues. Germline-derived CDR1 and CDR2 are MNHEY and SMNVEV (reference sequence). Losses at the gene ends were 6 bases for V and 3 bases for J; bases not matched to a gene: 4. CDR3 amino acids: CASRTGQYTGELFF. The CDR3 DNA follows: TGTGCCAGCAGAACGGGACAGTACACCGGGGAGCTGTTTTTT.

The rearrangement uses TRBV5-1 and TRBJ2-1; weak D call: TRBD1 (6 bases). Trimming removed 0 bases at V and 3 bases at J, with 10 bases between. This CDR3 spans 15 amino acids. Per germline, CDR1 SGHRS and CDR2 YFSETQ. CDR3 DNA: TGCGCCAGCAGCTTGGGGGGGCTTAGCTACAATGAGCAGTTCTTC. It yields the protein CASSLGGLSYNEQFF.

This chain uses TRBV7-2 with TRBJ2-4; TRBD2 matches 14 bases. The ends lost 4 bases at V and 6 bases at J; junction bases unmatched: 5. The length of the CDR3 is 16 residues. Per the germline V gene, CDR1 is SGHTA and CDR2 is FQGNSA. The CDR3 region is CASSSGLAGGINIQYF. CDR3 nucleotide sequence: TGTGCCAGCAGCTCCGGACTAGCGGGGGGAATAAACATTCAGTACTTC.

CDR3 in DNA: TGTGCCAGCAGCTTAGTCCAGGGAAACTATGGCTACACCTTC. Its translation is CASSLVQGNYGYTF. The chain combines TRBV7-9 with TRBJ1-2; perhaps TRBD1 as D (5 bases). This CDR3 contains 14 residues. Trimming pared 1 base from V and 2 bases from J, leaving 8 bases between. Germline V lookup: CDR1 SEHNR, CDR2 FQNEAQ (reference sequence).

A word on this clone: Relative to the germline gene, one junction end is altered; a read error may explain this. This rearrangement joins TRBV7-8 to TRBJ2-7; 9 bases align to TRBD1. The CDR3 totals 15 residues. Germline V gene data show CDR1 as SGHVS and CDR2 as FQNEAQ. CDR3 loop: CASSAFTGGSFEQYF. DNA of the CDR3: TGTGCCAGCAGCGCCTTTACAGGGGGCTCCTTCGAGCAGTACTTC.

The CDR3 DNA is TGTGCCAGTAGTATAGGGCCAGGGGGCAACTATGGCTACACCTTC. This sequence encodes CASSIGPGGNYGYTF. The chain uses TRBV19 and TRBJ1-2; TRBD1 matches 8 bases. This CDR3 contains 15 residues. V shed 1 base, J shed 2 bases, and the junction held 3 bases outside the gene matches. Germline-derived CDR1 and CDR2 are LNHDA and SQIVND (reference sequence).

The chain has TRBV5-4 and TRBJ1-2; 9 bases are shared with TRBD1. Germline V gene lookup returns CDR1 SGHNT and CDR2 YYREEE (reference sequence). V shed 5 bases, J shed 7 bases, and the junction held 9 bases outside the gene matches. The CDR3 runs to 14 residues. This CDR3 is CASRAGQGGFGYTF. DNA of the CDR3: TGTGCCAGCAGAGCGGGACAGGGAGGCTTTGGCTACACCTTC.

The CDR3 nucleotides are TGTGCCAGCAGTTTTAGGAAGGGGGAGCAGTACTTC. Amino acid sequence: CASSFRKGEQYF. This rearrangement joins TRBV12-3 or TRBV12-4 to TRBJ2-7, with a tentative D call TRBD1 (5 bases). V was shortened by 3 bases and J by 7 bases, with 10 bases between the two germline ends. The CDR3 sequence is 12 residues long.

This rearrangement joins TRBV9 to TRBJ1-5; no clear D. The CDR3 sequence is 15 residues long. Trimming pared 1 base from V and 3 bases from J, leaving 11 bases between. Germline V gene sequence: CDR1 SGDLS, CDR2 YYNGEE. The CDR3, as DNA: TGTGCCAGCAGCGTAAATGCGGATATCAATCAGCCCCAGCATTTT. This sequence encodes CASSVNADINQPQHF.

This chain links TRBV2 with TRBJ2-2; possibly TRBD2 for D (6 bases). Germline V gene sequence: CDR1 SNHLY, CDR2 FYNNEI. V was clipped by 5 bases and J by 6 bases, with 13 bases between them. The CDR3 length is 14 residues. The CDR3 loop reads CASSYLAGSGELFF. CDR3 bases: TGTGCCAGCAGTTATCTCGCGGGGTCCGGGGAGCTGTTTTTT.

The rearrangement links TRBV30 to TRBJ2-3; 12 nucleotides align to TRBD2. After removal of 0 bases from V and 0 bases from J, the junction contained 4 bases not matched to a gene. The CDR3 totals 17 residues. CDR1 and CDR2 (germline): GTSNPN, SVGIG (reference sequence). CDR3 in amino acids: CAWSVLAGGTSTDTQYF. CDR3 nucleotides: TGTGCCTGGAGTGTACTAGCGGGGGGAACTAGCACAGATACGCAGTATTTT. Combining the CDR3 with reference TRBV30 and TRBJ2-3 gives the whole variable domain SQTIHQWPATLVQPVGSPLSLECTVEGTSNPNLYWYRQAAGRGLQLLFYSVGIGQISSEVPQNLSASRPQDRQFILSSKKLLLSDSGFYLCAWSVLAGGTSTDTQYFGPGTRLTVL.

The V and J genes are TRBV19 and TRBJ2-7; tentative D call: TRBD1 (5 bases). The V end lost 10 bases, the J end lost 3 bases, and 13 bases lay between the germline ends. CDR3 length: 12 amino acids. Per germline, CDR1 LNHDA and CDR2 SQIVND (reference sequence). CDR3: CATSGQFYEQYF. DNA for the CDR3: TGTGCCACCTCCGGACAATTCTACGAGCAGTACTTC.

CDR3 region: CASSSGQVNEQFF. CDR3 in DNA: TGTGCCAGCAGCTCGGGACAGGTAAATGAGCAGTTCTTC. The rearrangement joins TRBV7-3 to TRBJ2-1; 8 nucleotides agree with TRBD1. The germline V gene encodes CDR1 SGHTA and CDR2 FQGTGA. The CDR3 sequence is 13 residues long. V shed 4 bases and J 7 bases; nucleotides not matched to a gene: 3. The full variable domain, its missing parts supplied by reference TRBV7-3 and TRBJ2-1, is GAGVSQTPSNKVTEKGKYVELRCDPISGHTALYWYRQSLGQGPEFLIYFQGTGAADDSGLPNDRFFAVRPEGSVSTLKIQRTERGDSAVYLCASSSGQVNEQFFGPGTRLTVL.

The chain has TRBV28 and TRBJ2-7, with TRBD1 as a possible D gene (5 bases). The CDR3 extends over 13 amino acids. Looked up from germline, CDR1 is MDHEN and CDR2 is SYDVKM. V lost 5 bases and J 3 bases, leaving 11 bases between the germline ends. Here the CDR3 reads CASSRQHLYEQYF. CDR3 nucleotides: TGTGCCAGCAGTAGACAGCACCTCTACGAGCAGTACTTC.

This clone was picked up one time. The chain is built from TRBV5-8 and TRBJ2-1; 13 positions match TRBD2. V dropped 0 bases and J dropped 9; count of bases not matched to a gene: 3. The CDR3 runs 15 residues. Germline loops: CDR1 SGHTS, CDR2 YDEGEE. The CDR3 DNA is TGTGCCAGCAGCTTGGGGACTAGCGGGGGATCTGAGCAGTTCTTC. Protein product: CASSLGTSGGSEQFF.

This clone came up once. The V call is TRBV9, the J call TRBJ1-4; D may be TRBD1 (6 bases). CDR1 is SGDLS and CDR2 is YYNGEE in the germline V gene. V lost 4 bases to trimming and J lost 7 bases, with 17 bases between them. The CDR3 sequence is 15 residues long. The CDR3 spells CASSTGHSAGEKLFF. As DNA, the CDR3 is TGTGCCAGCAGCACGGGACACTCGGCCGGTGAAAAACTGTTTTTT.

CDR3 sequence reads: CASSDNRVVNTEAFF. The CDR3 DNA follows: TGTGCCAGCAGTGACAACAGGGTAGTGAACACTGAAGCTTTCTTT. J is TRBJ1-1 and V is TRBV6-2 or TRBV6-3, with D maybe TRBD1 (6 bases). Germline V gene sequence: CDR1 MNHEY, CDR2 SVGEGT. V was pared by 5 bases and J by 0 bases, with 13 bases between. CDR3 size: 15 residues.